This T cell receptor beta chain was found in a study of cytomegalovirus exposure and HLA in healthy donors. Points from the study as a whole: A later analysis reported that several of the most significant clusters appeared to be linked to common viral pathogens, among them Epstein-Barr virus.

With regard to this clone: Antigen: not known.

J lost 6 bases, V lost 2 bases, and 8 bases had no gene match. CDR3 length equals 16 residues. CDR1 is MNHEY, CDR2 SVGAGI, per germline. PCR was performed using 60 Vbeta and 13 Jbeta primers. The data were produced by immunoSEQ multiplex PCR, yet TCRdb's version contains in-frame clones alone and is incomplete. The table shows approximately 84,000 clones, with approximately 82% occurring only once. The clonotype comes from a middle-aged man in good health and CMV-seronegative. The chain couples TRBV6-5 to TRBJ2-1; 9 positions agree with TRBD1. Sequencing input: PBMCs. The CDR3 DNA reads TGTGCCAGCAGTTACCACCGGACAGGGGCTGGCAATGAGCAGTTCTTC. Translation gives CASSYHRTGAGNEQFF.